The 12 T cell receptor beta chains below come from one sample, sequenced in a study of cytomegalovirus exposure and HLA in healthy donors (dated by TCRdb to 2017 to 2019). The library came from the immunoSEQ multiplex PCR assay. The multiplex PCR relied on a mix of 60 forward primers for TCR Vbeta segments and 13 reverse primers for TCR Jbeta segments. TCRdb obtained this table from immuneACCESS and retained in-frame rearrangements with V and J assigned. These tables miss some clones; where compared with another copy, unresolved V genes account for less than half of the shortfall, and the remainder is unexplained. For this sample the table gives some 140,000 clones, of which around 78% were detected only once. The ten biggest clones cover roughly 1.5% of the sample. The material sequenced was PBMCs. These receptors were obtained from a young woman in good health and CMV-seronegative.

V and J are TRBV7-9 and TRBJ1-3; D uncertain. The CDR3 length is 15 residues. The germline CDR1 and CDR2 sequences are SEHNR and FQNEAQ (reference sequence). The V end lost 6 bases, the J end lost 0 bases, and 12 bases lay between the germline ends. For the CDR3, the DNA is TGTGCCAGCAGTTCGGACGGGAACTCTGGAAACACCATATATTTT. Its protein is CASSSDGNSGNTIYF.

This clone was detected only once. V and J are TRBV30 and TRBJ1-6; the D is unclear. Germline V lookup: CDR1 GTSNPN, CDR2 SVGIG (reference sequence). Trimming took off 6 bases at V and 6 bases at J, with 15 bases between the two ends. The CDR3 totals 14 residues. CDR3 protein: CACVTRQPNSPLHF. Written as DNA, the CDR3 is TGTGCCTGTGTTACTAGGCAGCCTAATTCACCCCTCCACTTT.

This clone was detected only a few times. V usage is TRBV19 and J usage is TRBJ2-1, with a possible D match to TRBD1 (6 bases). Trimming took off 3 bases at V and 2 bases at J, with 11 bases between the two ends. Looked up from germline, CDR1 is LNHDA and CDR2 is SQIVND (reference sequence). The CDR3 runs to 15 residues. The DNA for the CDR3 is TGTGCCAGTAGTATTTCGGGACAACCCTACAATGAGCAGTTCTTC. Protein: CASSISGQPYNEQFF. Using reference TRBV19 and TRBJ2-1 for the parts outside the CDR3, the full variable domain is DGGITQSPKYLFRKEGQNVTLSCEQNLNHDAMYWYRQDPGQGLRLIYYSQIVNDFQKGDIAEGYSVSREKKESFPLTVTSAQKNPTAFYLCASSISGQPYNEQFFGPGTRLTVL.

The V and J genes are TRBV7-9 and TRBJ1-2; D not resolved. The CDR3 contains 13 residues. The V end was cut by 1 base, the J end by 6 bases, with 9 bases between. Germline assignment: CDR1 SEHNR and CDR2 FQNEAQ (reference sequence). This chain's CDR3 is CASSLGRLDGYTF. The CDR3, as DNA: TGTGCCAGCAGCTTAGGTCGTCTTGATGGCTACACCTTC.

The V gene is TRBV29-1, the J gene TRBJ2-5; a weak D match, TRBD1 (6 bases). The CDR3 spans 11 residues. From germline, CDR1 is SQVTM and CDR2 ANQGSEA. V lost 6 bases and J 5 bases, leaving 10 bases between the germline ends. The CDR3: CSVPQGETQYF. The CDR3 region has the DNA TGCAGCGTCCCCCAGGGGGAGACCCAGTACTTC.

This clone was seen a handful of times. The rearrangement joins TRBV25-1 to TRBJ1-5; 9 bases line up with TRBD1. Germline V gene sequence: CDR1 MGHDK, CDR2 SYGVNS. The V segment lost 3 bases and the J segment 13 bases; nucleotides outside the gene matches: 13. The CDR3 covers 15 residues. CDR3 sequence: CASSDSRGQGPQQHF. For the CDR3, the DNA is TGTGCCAGCAGTGATTCCAGGGGACAGGGCCCCCAACAGCATTTT.

The V gene is TRBV15, the J gene TRBJ2-7; 11 positions match TRBD2. The V and J ends lost 5 bases and 3 bases, in that order; junction bases with no gene match: 6. Germline V gives CDR1 LNHNV, CDR2 YYDKDF (reference sequence). CDR3 length: 15 amino acids. CDR3 protein: CATSQGLAGGYEQYF. The CDR3 bases are TGTGCCACCAGCCAGGGGCTAGCGGGAGGCTACGAGCAGTACTTC.

The chain combines TRBV5-4 with TRBJ1-2; D perhaps matches TRBD1 (6 bases). Deletions cut 3 bases from V and 7 bases from J, with 19 bases between. From germline, CDR1 is SGHNT and CDR2 YYREEE (reference sequence). The CDR3 loop spans 15 amino acids. DNA for the CDR3: TGTGCCAGCAGCTCCGCGCCGACAGGACCTTTTGGCTACACCTTC. Encoded protein: CASSSAPTGPFGYTF.

Here the CDR3 DNA reads TGTGCCAGCAGTACTTTAGGAGGGGAGCAGTTCTTC. Translated, it gives CASSTLGGEQFF. The chain uses TRBV6-5 and TRBJ2-1, with D perhaps TRBD2 (6 bases). The CDR3 loop spans 12 amino acids. V was pared by 5 bases and J by 10 bases, with 12 bases between. Germline V lookup: CDR1 MNHEY, CDR2 SVGAGI.

This chain connects TRBV7-8 to TRBJ1-2; possibly TRBD1 for D (6 bases). The V end lost 5 bases, the J end lost 3 bases, and 22 bases lay between the germline ends. The CDR3 runs 17 residues. In germline, CDR1 is SGHVS, CDR2 FQNEAQ. The CDR3 coding sequence is TGTGCCAGCAGCGGAGATGGGGGCCGACGGGTGGACTATGGCTACACCTTC. This translates into CASSGDGGRRVDYGYTF.

This sequence joins TRBV2 and TRBJ1-1, with 10 bases fitting TRBD1. The CDR3 runs to 13 residues. Trimming at V came to 8 bases and at J to 8 bases, leaving 8 bases not matched to a gene. CDR1 and CDR2 (germline): SNHLY, FYNNEI. CDR3 coding DNA: TGTGCCAGCCGCGGGACAGGGGCCAACGAAGCTTTCTTT. Protein: CASRGTGANEAFF.

This chain links TRBV27 with TRBJ1-2, with unresolved D. CDR1 is MNHEY and CDR2 is SMNVEV in the germline V gene (reference sequence). V shed 5 bases and J shed 3 bases, with 16 bases lying between them. This CDR3 spans 15 amino acids. In DNA form, the CDR3 reads TGTGCCAGCAGTCCCTCCGGGAAGGTTTACTATGGCTACACCTTC. It codes for CASSPSGKVYYGYTF.